The TCR beta chain under discussion was sequenced for a study of regulatory T cells in long-lasting Graves disease. Whole-study results and caveats: Graves' patients with persistent disease showed TCR diversity lower than patients newly diagnosed.

Investigators prepared the TCR beta libraries by applying iRepertoire HTBI primers and Arm-PCR of CDR3 regions. TCRdb reprocessed the multiplex PCR reads via MiXCR and lists one record per CDR3 protein. This sample has 400,000 or so distinct CDR3 sequences; around a quarter occur once, and the top ten carry approximately 26%. Time point defined: persistent/refractory GD, antithyroid drugs over 5 years with positive TRAb. PBMC RNA was the source of the TCR library. This clonotype was detected only a few times. Its antigen remains unknown. CDR1 SEHNR and CDR2 FQNEAQ come from the germline V gene (reference sequence). This CDR3 has 16 residues. The ends were cut back, 7 bases at V and 7 bases at J, with 23 bases in the middle.

This clonotype was sampled from a female donor with Graves disease. The source material was peripheral blood mononuclear cells (PBMCs), sampled when the disease was refractory, from a patient treated with antithyroid drugs. The chain joins TRBV7-9 to TRBJ2-1, with D unclear. The CDR3 spells CASNPGDSRLLNEQFF. The CDR3 DNA follows: TGTGCCAGCAATCCCGGCGACTCCCGCCTTTTGAATGAGCAGTTCTTC.